A selection of T cell receptor beta chains follows, all from one sample in a study of CDR3 diversity in severe acne. TCRdb itself ran the PCR reads through MiXCR, one entry per CDR3 protein. Found here are about 85,000 distinct CDR3 sequences, 48% of them singletons; the top ten hold 10%. Sequences were obtained from blood. The receptor source for this set is a male donor in good health, serving as a control. Each CDR3 is given with its conserved first and last residue. D genes are given only for firm matches. A row's size may be missing; if present it is once, few, many or a size class.

J	V	size	D	CDR3	DNA
TRBJ1-2	TRBV24-1	once	.	CATSNLQGYGYTF	TGTGCCACCAGTAACTTACAGGGCTATGGCTACACCTTC
TRBJ1-1	TRBV18	.	.	CASSHAQDTEAFF	TGTGCCAGCTCACACGCCCAAGACACTGAAGCTTTCTTT
TRBJ1-1	TRBV20-1	.	.	CSANRFGGTEAFF	TGCAGTGCTAATCGATTTGGGGGCACTGAAGCTTTCTTT
TRBJ2-7	TRBV5-4	.	TRBD1	CASSIGTGGDTYEQYF	TGTGCCAGCAGCATCGGGACAGGGGGCGACACCTACGAGCAGTACTTC
TRBJ1-5	TRBV6-5	.	.	CASSTGTQGAQHF	TGTGCCAGCAGTACCGGGACCCAAGGGGCCCAGCATTTT
TRBJ2-7	TRBV28	.	.	CATRVYEQYF	TGTGCCACGCGGGTCTACGAGCAGTACTTC
TRBJ2-2	TRBV28	many	.	CASSFILAGELFF	TGTGCCAGCAGTTTCATTCTGGCCGGGGAGCTGTTTTTT
TRBJ2-3	TRBV5-1	many	.	CASCSTGGGTDTQYF	TGCGCCAGCTGCTCTACGGGGGGCGGCACAGATACGCAGTATTTT
TRBJ1-1	TRBV2	.	.	CASSSPGEWTEAFF	TGTGCCAGCAGTTCCCCGGGCGAGTGGACTGAAGCTTTCTTT
TRBJ2-3	TRBV11-1	many	TRBD2	CASSPGTSRSTDTQYF	TGTGCCAGCAGCCCAGGGACTAGCAGAAGCACAGATACGCAGTATTTT
TRBJ2-5	TRBV24-1	.	.	CATSDKETQYF	TGTGCCACCAGTGACAAAGAGACCCAGTACTTC
TRBJ2-7	TRBV5-1	many	.	CASRSGQYEQYF	TGCGCCAGCAGATCTGGCCAATACGAGCAGTACTTC
TRBJ2-5	TRBV6-5	many	TRBD2	CASSRTGGSETQYF	TGTGCCAGCAGCCGGACCGGGGGGTCAGAGACCCAGTACTTC
TRBJ2-7	TRBV20-1	once	.	CSARDDKRQSSYEQYF	TGCAGTGCTAGAGACGATAAGAGGCAGAGCTCCTACGAGCAGTACTTC
TRBJ1-2	TRBV7-9	many	TRBD1	CASSFGRGRDYGYTF	TGTGCCAGCAGCTTCGGGAGGGGGCGGGACTATGGCTACACCTTC
TRBJ2-5	TRBV19	once	.	CASSKGLTTQETQYF	TGTGCCAGTAGTAAGGGACTGACGACTCAAGAGACCCAGTACTTC
TRBJ1-2	TRBV9	once	TRBD1	CASSATGTGGSYTF	TGTGCCAGCAGCGCGACCGGGACAGGTGGCAGCTACACCTTC
TRBJ1-1	TRBV2	.	TRBD1	CACGDDRANTEAFF	TGTGCCTGTGGGGATGACAGGGCGAACACTGAAGCTTTCTTT
TRBJ2-3	TRBV10-1	medium-sized	.	CASSGGGEGLRDTQYF	TGCGCCAGCAGTGGAGGGGGAGAGGGGTTACGAGATACGCAGTATTTT
TRBJ1-5	TRBV19	.	.	CASTSPDYSNQPQHF	TGTGCCAGTACCTCCCCGGACTATAGCAATCAGCCCCAGCATTTT
TRBJ2-7	TRBV28	few	.	CASNPSGLYEQYF	TGTGCCAGCAATCCCTCAGGGTTGTACGAGCAGTACTTC
TRBJ2-1	TRBV6-4	few	TRBD1	CASRPDRGPGEQFF	TGTGCCAGCAGGCCGGACAGGGGGCCGGGTGAGCAGTTCTTC
TRBJ2-7	TRBV12-3/TRBV12-4	.	.	CASSYGGVTSEQYF	TGTGCCAGCAGTTACGGCGGGGTGACCTCCGAGCAGTACTTC
TRBJ1-2	TRBV25-1	.	TRBD1	CASSRTGNYGYTF	TGTGCCAGCAGCCGGACAGGAAACTATGGCTACACCTTC
TRBJ2-5	TRBV20-1	.	TRBD2	CSARRAGGGLPQETQYF	TGCAGTGCTAGGCGAGCGGGAGGGGGCTTACCCCAAGAGACCCAGTACTTC
TRBJ2-1	TRBV19	medium-sized	.	CASSTSLYEQFF	TGTGCCAGTAGTACCTCCCTCTATGAGCAGTTCTTC
TRBJ2-3	TRBV24-1	.	TRBD2	CATSDTSGAAQYF	TGTGCCACCAGTGACACTAGCGGGGCTGCGCAGTATTTT
TRBJ2-7	TRBV28	many	TRBD1	CASSPKPGQGFAEQYF	TGTGCCAGCAGTCCCAAGCCGGGACAGGGTTTCGCCGAGCAGTACTTC